This entry features one T cell receptor (beta chain) sequence. The sample belongs to a study of blood T cell repertoires in COVID-19. Across the study: Acute and convalescent COVID-19 specimens originated in the United States, Italy and Spain. PBMCs, B-cell-depleted T cells, or T cells provided the cDNA or gDNA that made up the material.

V lost 7 bases and J lost 3, with 19 bases in between. CDR1 is MDHEN, CDR2 SYDVKM, per germline. CDR3 length: 16 residues. In the study's own analysis: How many nucleated cells were present was estimated from reference gene primer amplification. Generated by immunoSEQ multiplex PCR, the TCRdb table keeps only in-frame clones and is missing some. Clone size and V and J calls were adopted from that table, with D and trimming inferred from the DNA. The sample comprises 100,000 to 130,000 clones, roughly 88% of which are singletons, and approximately 6.2% rests with the top ten. Material for sequencing was peripheral blood. This rearrangement joins TRBV28 to TRBJ1-5; D is perhaps TRBD1 (5 bases). This clonotype was obtained from a man aged 45-65 years with active or convalescent COVID-19. The CDR3 is CASIPWSQGLNQPQHF. In DNA form, the CDR3 reads TGTGCCAGCATTCCCTGGAGCCAGGGCCTCAATCAGCCCCAGCATTTT.